This T cell receptor beta chain was recorded in a study of PD-1 blockade in mismatch repair-deficient tumors. Study details: Patients had approximately 11 mismatch repair-deficient cancer types and were previously treated and progressing. Study-wide results and limits: Tumor-resident clones, often absent from pretreatment blood, expanded after pembrolizumab and then contracted.

Libraries were prepared by immunoSEQ multiplex PCR; TCRdb keeps only in-frame clonotypes and omits some of them. Found here are around 120,000 clones, 85% to 90% of them singletons; the top ten hold around an eighth. CDR3 length equals 12 residues. Trimming took off 3 bases at V and 10 bases at J, with 10 bases between the two ends. Germline CDR1 reads MNHEY; CDR2 reads SMNVEV (reference sequence). PCR or immunohistochemistry showed mismatch repair deficiency in every enrolled patient. Three pembrolizumab responders had their TCRs sequenced. This clone came up once. What it binds is not known. Specimen: peripheral blood, collected 44 weeks after starting pembrolizumab. This TCR derives from an adult with mismatch repair-deficient cancer. The V and J genes are TRBV27 and TRBJ2-1, with D tentatively TRBD1 (5 bases). DNA for the CDR3: TGTGCCAGCAGTTTTTCAGGGTACGAGCAGTTCTTC. Residues: CASSFSGYEQFF.